These T cell receptor beta chains were read from a single sample in a study of T cell responses to AZD1222 COVID-19 vaccine. Libraries were prepared by immunoSEQ multiplex PCR; TCRdb keeps only in-frame clonotypes and omits some of them. The profile shows 150,000 to 200,000 clones, less than 95% of them singletons. Sequencing used peripheral blood, obtained 28 days after the second AZD1222 dose. The source of these receptors is an adult who received the AZD1222 COVID-19 vaccine. The CDR3 runs from the conserved cysteine through the conserved F or W. D genes are given only for firm matches. Rows give clone size only sometimes, using once, few, many, or a class for an expanded clone.

CDR3aa | CDR3nt | j_gene | d_gene | v_gene | abundance
CASSSRTRTARSTF | TGTGCCAGCAGCTCCCGCACCCGGACAGCCCGGTCGACCTTC | TRBJ1-2 | . | TRBV13 | .
CASSLSGRNNQPQHF | TGTGCCAGCAGCTTAAGTGGGCGGAACAATCAGCCCCAGCATTTT | TRBJ1-5 | . | TRBV7-2 | .
CASSYGTANTEAFF | TGTGCCAGCAGTTATGGGACGGCGAACACTGAAGCTTTCTTT | TRBJ1-1 | . | TRBV6-5 | .
CATSRAEDLMRGSEKLFF | TGTGCCACCAGCAGAGCTGAAGATCTCATGCGGGGTAGCGAAAAACTGTTTTTT | TRBJ1-4 | . | TRBV15 | .
CASSGPTSGTLNEQFF | TGTGCCAGCAGCGGGCCGACTAGCGGGACCCTCAATGAGCAGTTCTTC | TRBJ2-1 | TRBD2 | TRBV9 | .
CASSSTGGDQGYTF | TGTGCCAGCAGCTCGACAGGGGGAGATCAAGGCTACACCTTC | TRBJ1-2 | TRBD1 | TRBV7-9 | .
CAWSVFPGGNTEAFF | TGTGCCTGGAGTGTATTCCCAGGAGGGAACACTGAAGCTTTCTTT | TRBJ1-1 | . | TRBV30 | .
CASSTGASNTEAFF | TGTGCCAGTAGTACGGGGGCCTCGAACACTGAAGCTTTCTTT | TRBJ1-1 | . | TRBV19 | .
CASSHIRHSGNTIYF | TGTGCCAGCAGTCATATCCGCCACTCTGGAAACACCATATATTTT | TRBJ1-3 | . | TRBV6-5 | .
CASSGPGGYTDTQYF | TGCGCCAGCAGCGGACCTGGAGGTTACACAGATACGCAGTATTTT | TRBJ2-3 | . | TRBV5-1 | once
CASSPTGRMGYTF | TGTGCCAGCAGTCCCACAGGGCGGATGGGCTACACCTTC | TRBJ1-2 | . | TRBV12-3/TRBV12-4 | .
CASKTGGDYGYTF | TGTGCCAGCAAGACAGGGGGCGACTATGGCTACACCTTC | TRBJ1-2 | TRBD1 | TRBV28 | .
CASSWRVVNTEAFF | TGTGCCAGCAGTTGGAGGGTTGTGAACACTGAAGCTTTCTTT | TRBJ1-1 | . | TRBV6-2/TRBV6-3 | .
CACQGSTGSQPQHF | TGTGCCTGTCAGGGGTCGACAGGGTCCCAGCCCCAGCATTTT | TRBJ1-5 | TRBD1 | TRBV30 | .
CASSDGTGGSPLHF | TGTGCCAGCAGTGACGGGACAGGGGGTTCACCCCTCCACTTT | TRBJ1-6 | TRBD1 | TRBV6-4 | once
CAISGNSGTTQETQYF | TGTGCCATCAGTGGAAATTCGGGGACAACTCAAGAGACCCAGTACTTC | TRBJ2-5 | . | TRBV10-3 | .
CASSPNPLPRPSNTEAFF | TGTGCCAGCAGTCCAAACCCTCTCCCTAGGCCCTCGAACACTGAAGCTTTCTTT | TRBJ1-1 | . | TRBV28 | .
CASSYSMEGNEKLFF | TGTGCCAGCAGTTACTCGATGGAGGGAAATGAAAAACTGTTTTTT | TRBJ1-4 | . | TRBV6-6 | .
CASSLWGPGGANVLTF | TGTGCCAGCAGTTTATGGGGGCCGGGCGGGGCCAACGTCCTGACTTTC | TRBJ2-6 | . | TRBV28 | .
CASSPSSGSKVKQYF | TGTGCCAGCAGCCCCTCGAGCGGGAGCAAAGTGAAGCAGTACTTC | TRBJ2-7 | TRBD2 | TRBV6-2/TRBV6-3 | once
CASGPGTGSYEQYF | TGTGCTAGTGGGCCCGGGACAGGGTCCTACGAGCAGTACTTC | TRBJ2-7 | TRBD1 | TRBV12-5 | .